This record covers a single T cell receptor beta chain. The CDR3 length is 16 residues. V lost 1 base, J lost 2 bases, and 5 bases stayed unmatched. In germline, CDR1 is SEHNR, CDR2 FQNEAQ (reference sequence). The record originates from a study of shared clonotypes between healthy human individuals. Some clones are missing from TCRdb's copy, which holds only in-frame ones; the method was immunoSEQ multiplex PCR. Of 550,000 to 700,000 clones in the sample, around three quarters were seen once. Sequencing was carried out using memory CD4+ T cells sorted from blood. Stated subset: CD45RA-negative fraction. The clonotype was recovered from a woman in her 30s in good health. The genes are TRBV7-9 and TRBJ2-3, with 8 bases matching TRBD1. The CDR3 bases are TGTGCCAGCAGCTTAGTGCAGGGGGCTATCACAGATACGCAGTATTTT. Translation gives CASSLVQGAITDTQYF.